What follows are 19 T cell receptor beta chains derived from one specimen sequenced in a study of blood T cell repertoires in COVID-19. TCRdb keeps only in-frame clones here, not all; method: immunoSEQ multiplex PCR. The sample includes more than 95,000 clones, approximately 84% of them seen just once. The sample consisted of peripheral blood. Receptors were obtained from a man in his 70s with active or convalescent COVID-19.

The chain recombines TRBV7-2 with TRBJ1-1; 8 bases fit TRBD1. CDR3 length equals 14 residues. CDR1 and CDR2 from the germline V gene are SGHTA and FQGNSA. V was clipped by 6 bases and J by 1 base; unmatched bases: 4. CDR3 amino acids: CASRTGVGNTEAFF. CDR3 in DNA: TGTGCCAGCAGGACAGGGGTCGGGAACACTGAAGCTTTCTTT.

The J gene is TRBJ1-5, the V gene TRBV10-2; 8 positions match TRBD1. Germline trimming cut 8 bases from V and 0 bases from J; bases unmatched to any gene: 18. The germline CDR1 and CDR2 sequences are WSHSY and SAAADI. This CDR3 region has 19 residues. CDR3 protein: CASPAPGRGRDNSNQPQHF. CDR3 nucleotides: TGCGCCAGCCCCGCTCCGGGCAGGGGGCGGGATAATAGCAATCAGCCCCAGCATTTT.

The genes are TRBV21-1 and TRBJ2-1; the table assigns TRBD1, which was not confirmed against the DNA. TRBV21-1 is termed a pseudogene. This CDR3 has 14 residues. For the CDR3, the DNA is TGTGCCAGCAGCAAAGTCACAGGGTACAATGAGCAGTTCTTC. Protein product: CASSKVTGYNEQFF.

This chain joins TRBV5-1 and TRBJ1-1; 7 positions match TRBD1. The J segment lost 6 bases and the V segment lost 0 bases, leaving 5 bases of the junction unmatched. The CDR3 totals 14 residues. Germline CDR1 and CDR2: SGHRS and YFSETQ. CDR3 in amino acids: CASSLGQGVAEAFF. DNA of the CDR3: TGCGCCAGCAGCTTGGGACAGGGAGTCGCTGAAGCTTTCTTT.

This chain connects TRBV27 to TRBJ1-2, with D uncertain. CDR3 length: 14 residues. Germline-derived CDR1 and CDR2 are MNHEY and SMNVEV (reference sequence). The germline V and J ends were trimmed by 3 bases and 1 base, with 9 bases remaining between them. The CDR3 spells CASSLEGFNYGYTF. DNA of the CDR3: TGTGCCAGCAGTTTGGAGGGATTTAACTATGGCTACACCTTC.

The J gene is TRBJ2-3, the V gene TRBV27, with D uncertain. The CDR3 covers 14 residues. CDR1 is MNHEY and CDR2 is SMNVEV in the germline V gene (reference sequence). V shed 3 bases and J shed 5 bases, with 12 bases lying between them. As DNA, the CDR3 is TGTGCCAGCAGTTTTATAAACCAGGAAGATACGCAGTATTTT. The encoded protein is CASSFINQEDTQYF.

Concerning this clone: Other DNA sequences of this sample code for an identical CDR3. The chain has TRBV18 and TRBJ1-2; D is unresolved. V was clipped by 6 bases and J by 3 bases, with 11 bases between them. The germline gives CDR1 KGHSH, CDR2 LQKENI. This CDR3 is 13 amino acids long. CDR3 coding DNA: TGTGCCAGCTCCCTGACCGGGGACTATGGCTACACCTTC. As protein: CASSLTGDYGYTF. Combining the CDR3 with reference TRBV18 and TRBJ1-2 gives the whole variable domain NAGVMQNPRHLVRRRGQEARLRCSPMKGHSHVYWYRQLPEEGLKFMVYLQKENIIDESGMPKERFSAEFPKEGPSILRIQQVVRGDSAAYFCASSLTGDYGYTFGSGTRLTVV.

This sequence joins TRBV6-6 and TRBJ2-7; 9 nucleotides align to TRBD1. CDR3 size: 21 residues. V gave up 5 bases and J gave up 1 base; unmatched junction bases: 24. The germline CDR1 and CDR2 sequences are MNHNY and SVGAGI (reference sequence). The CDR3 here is CASSQPGGTGYPPRHSYEQYF. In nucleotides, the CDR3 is TGTGCCAGCAGTCAACCCGGTGGGACAGGGTACCCCCCCCGCCATTCCTACGAGCAGTACTTC.

The CDR3 DNA reads as TGTGCCAGCAGCCGCCGGACAGGTGACAATGAAAAACTGTTTTTT. Residues: CASSRRTGDNEKLFF. This chain links TRBV13 with TRBJ1-4; TRBD1 agrees at 7 bases. CDR1 PRHDT and CDR2 FYEKMQ come from the germline V gene (reference sequence). The CDR3 sequence is 15 residues long. Losses at the gene ends were 5 bases for V and 5 bases for J; bases not matched to a gene: 8.

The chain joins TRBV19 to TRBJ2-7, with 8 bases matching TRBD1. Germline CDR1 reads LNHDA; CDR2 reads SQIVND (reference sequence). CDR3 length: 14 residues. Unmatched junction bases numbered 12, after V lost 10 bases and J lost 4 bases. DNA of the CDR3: TGTGCCACCCACGGACAGGGCCCATTGTACGAGCAGTACTTC. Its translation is CATHGQGPLYEQYF. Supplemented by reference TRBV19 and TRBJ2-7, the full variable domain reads DGGITQSPKYLFRKEGQNVTLSCEQNLNHDAMYWYRQDPGQGLRLIYYSQIVNDFQKGDIAEGYSVSREKKESFPLTVTSAQKNPTAFYLCATHGQGPLYEQYFGPGTRLTVT.

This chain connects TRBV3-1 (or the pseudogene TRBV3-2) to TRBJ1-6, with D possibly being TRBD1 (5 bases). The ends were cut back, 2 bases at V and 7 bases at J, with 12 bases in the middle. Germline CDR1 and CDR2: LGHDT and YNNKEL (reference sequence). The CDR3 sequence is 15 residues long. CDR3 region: CASSQSPRTNSPLHF. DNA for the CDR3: TGTGCCAGCAGCCAAAGCCCCAGGACAAATTCACCCCTCCACTTT.

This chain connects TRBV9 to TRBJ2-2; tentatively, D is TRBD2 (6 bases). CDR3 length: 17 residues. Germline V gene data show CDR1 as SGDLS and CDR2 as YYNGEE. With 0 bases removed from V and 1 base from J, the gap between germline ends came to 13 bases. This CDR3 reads CASSVGTGVKNTGELFF. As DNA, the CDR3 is TGTGCCAGCAGCGTAGGGACGGGGGTCAAGAACACCGGGGAGCTGTTTTTT. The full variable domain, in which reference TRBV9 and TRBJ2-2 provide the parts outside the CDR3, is DSGVTQTPKHLITATGQRVTLRCSPRSGDLSVYWYQQSLDQGLQFLIQYYNGEERAKGNILERFSAQQFPDLHSELNLSSLELGDSALYFCASSVGTGVKNTGELFFGEGSRLTVL.

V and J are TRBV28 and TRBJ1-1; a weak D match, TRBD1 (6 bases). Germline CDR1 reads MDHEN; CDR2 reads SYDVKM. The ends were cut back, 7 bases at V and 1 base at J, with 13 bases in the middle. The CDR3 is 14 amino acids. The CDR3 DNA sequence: TGTGCCAGCAAAGGGGGTGCCCAGAACACTGAAGCTTTCTTT. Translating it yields CASKGGAQNTEAFF.

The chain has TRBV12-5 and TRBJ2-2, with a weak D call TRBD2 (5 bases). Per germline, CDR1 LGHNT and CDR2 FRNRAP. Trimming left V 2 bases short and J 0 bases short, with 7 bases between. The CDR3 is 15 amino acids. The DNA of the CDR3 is TGTGCTAGTGGTTTGCCGGGGACGAACACCGGGGAGCTGTTTTTT. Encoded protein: CASGLPGTNTGELFF.

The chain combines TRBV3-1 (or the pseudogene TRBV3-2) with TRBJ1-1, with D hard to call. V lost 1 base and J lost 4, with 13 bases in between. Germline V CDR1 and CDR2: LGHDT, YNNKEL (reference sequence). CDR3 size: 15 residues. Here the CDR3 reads CASSQVQMGSTEAFF. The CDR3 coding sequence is TGTGCCAGCAGCCAAGTACAAATGGGGAGCACTGAAGCTTTCTTT.

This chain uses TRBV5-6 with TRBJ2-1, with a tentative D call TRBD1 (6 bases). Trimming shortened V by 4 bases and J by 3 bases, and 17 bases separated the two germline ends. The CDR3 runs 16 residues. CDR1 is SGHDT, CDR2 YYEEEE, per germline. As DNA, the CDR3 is TGTGCCAGCAGCCCCGATCAGGGGCGCATCTACAATGAGCAGTTCTTC. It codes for CASSPDQGRIYNEQFF.

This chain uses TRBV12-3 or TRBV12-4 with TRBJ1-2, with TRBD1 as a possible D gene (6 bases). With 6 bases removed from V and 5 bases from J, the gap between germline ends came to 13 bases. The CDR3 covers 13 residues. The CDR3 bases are TGTGCCAGCAGCCCAGGGGTAGGATATGGCTACACCTTC. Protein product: CASSPGVGYGYTF.

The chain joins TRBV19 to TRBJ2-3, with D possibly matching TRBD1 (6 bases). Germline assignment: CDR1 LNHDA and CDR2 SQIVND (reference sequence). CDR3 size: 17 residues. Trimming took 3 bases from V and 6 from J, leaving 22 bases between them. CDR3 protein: CASSMGTHYKFADTQYF. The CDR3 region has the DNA TGTGCCAGTAGTATGGGGACACACTACAAATTCGCGGATACGCAGTATTTT.

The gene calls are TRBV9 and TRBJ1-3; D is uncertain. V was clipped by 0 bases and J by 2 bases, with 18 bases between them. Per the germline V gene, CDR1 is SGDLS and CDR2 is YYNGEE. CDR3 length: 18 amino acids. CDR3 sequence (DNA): TGTGCCAGCAGCGTAGTTCCCGGTCTCGTTGGGCCTGGAAACACCATATATTTT. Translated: CASSVVPGLVGPGNTIYF.